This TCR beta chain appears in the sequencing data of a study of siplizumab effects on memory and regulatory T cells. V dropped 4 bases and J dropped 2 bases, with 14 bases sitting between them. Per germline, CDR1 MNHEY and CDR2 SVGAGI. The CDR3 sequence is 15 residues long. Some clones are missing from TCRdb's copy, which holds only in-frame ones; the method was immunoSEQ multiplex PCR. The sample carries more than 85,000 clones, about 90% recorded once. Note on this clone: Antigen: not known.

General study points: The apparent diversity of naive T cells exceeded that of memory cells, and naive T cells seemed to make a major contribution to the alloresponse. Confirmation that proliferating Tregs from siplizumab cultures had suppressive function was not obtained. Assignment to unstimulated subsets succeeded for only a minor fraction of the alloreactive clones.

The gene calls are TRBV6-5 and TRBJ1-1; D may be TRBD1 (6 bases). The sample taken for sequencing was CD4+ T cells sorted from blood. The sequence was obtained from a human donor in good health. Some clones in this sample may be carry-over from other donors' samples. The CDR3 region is CASSSHRDLNTEAFF. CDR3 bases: TGTGCCAGCAGTTCCCACAGGGACTTAAACACTGAAGCTTTCTTT.